The clone carrying this T cell receptor beta chain was picked up a small number of times. What it binds is unknown. Sequencing templates came from extracted RNA that was reverse transcribed into cDNA. Assay used: immunoSEQ multiplex PCR; TCRdb lists only in-frame clones, some missing. The table has about 200,000 clones, 50% to 60% seen once; the top ten hold about 1.6%. This sample is drawn from a study of CD8+ T cells in alopecia areata. Study-wide findings and caveats: The study found that many expanded lesional clones persisted in scalp and blood during tofacitinib.

The CDR3 totals 12 residues. Per germline, CDR1 SGHTA and CDR2 FQGNSA. V shed 1 base and J shed 9 bases, with 4 bases lying between them. Described treatment: oral pan-JAK inhibitor, 5-10 mg twice daily. This sequence joins TRBV7-2 and TRBJ1-6; no clear D gene. This TCR was recovered from a human donor with alopecia areata. Specimen: CD4+ T cells sorted from blood, collected at week 4, from a patient treated with tofacitinib. DNA for the CDR3: TGTGCCAGCAGCTTAGGTCCTTCACCCCTCCACTTT. Protein: CASSLGPSPLHF.